These T cell receptor beta chains were read from a single sample in a study of cytomegalovirus exposure and HLA in healthy donors. Profiling relied on immunoSEQ multiplex PCR, and the TCRdb table lists in-frame clones only, not all of them. The sample contains 95,000 to 100,000 clones, roughly 80% of which appear only once. Source material: PBMCs. All receptors derive from a man in his forties or fifties in good health and CMV-seronegative. CDR3s include the opening cysteine and the closing phenylalanine or tryptophan. A D gene is named only where the DNA matches it firmly. Part of the rows lack a size; the others show once, few, many or a class for expanded clones.

abundance	v_gene	d_gene	j_gene	len	CDR3aa	CDR3nt
.	TRBV5-1	.	TRBJ2-3	14	CASSSNPSTDTQYF	TGCGCCAGCAGCTCTAACCCTAGCACAGATACGCAGTATTTT
.	TRBV5-1	.	TRBJ1-1	19	CASSLRPYGQTEPGTEAFF	TGCGCCAGCAGCTTGCGGCCCTACGGTCAGACAGAGCCCGGGACTGAAGCTTTCTTT
.	TRBV5-1	TRBD1	TRBJ1-5	14	CASSTGTDYQPQHF	TGCGCCAGCAGCACCGGGACAGATTATCAGCCCCAGCATTTT
once	TRBV7-6	TRBD1	TRBJ2-2	15	CASSPLQGADGELFF	TGTGCCAGCAGCCCATTACAGGGGGCAGACGGGGAGCTGTTTTTT
once	TRBV6-1	.	TRBJ1-6	15	CASRLRSSYNSPLHF	TGTGCCAGCAGACTGAGGAGCTCCTATAATTCACCCCTCCACTTT
.	TRBV19	TRBD2	TRBJ2-3	15	CASSVGTKSTDTQYF	TGTGCCAGTAGTGTGGGGACTAAGAGCACAGATACGCAGTATTTT
once	TRBV5-1	TRBD1	TRBJ1-2	15	CASSIPGQQIYGYTF	TGCGCCAGCAGCATTCCGGGACAGCAGATCTATGGCTACACCTTC
.	TRBV11-2	.	TRBJ2-7	14	CASSPIGQIEEQYF	TGTGCCAGCAGCCCGATCGGACAGATTGAGGAGCAGTACTTC
.	TRBV29-1	TRBD1	TRBJ1-1	14	CNGLQGNRNTEAFF	TGCAACGGCCTACAGGGGAACAGGAACACTGAAGCTTTCTTT
once	TRBV18	TRBD1	TRBJ1-5	15	CASSPGQGAAQPQHF	TGTGCCAGCTCACCGGGACAGGGTGCCGCACAGCCCCAGCATTTT
.	TRBV29-1	.	TRBJ2-1	11	CSVVSVQEQFF	TGCAGCGTTGTGAGTGTACAGGAGCAGTTCTTC
once	TRBV13	.	TRBJ2-7	12	CASTRGTYEQYF	TGTGCCAGCACCCGGGGTACCTACGAGCAGTACTTC
.	TRBV19	.	TRBJ1-1	14	CASTIAGANTEAFF	TGTGCCAGTACTATTGCGGGAGCGAACACTGAAGCTTTCTTT
once	TRBV5-4	TRBD2	TRBJ2-5	19	CASRTGTSGGRSPSETQYF	TGTGCCAGCAGAACCGGGACTAGCGGGGGGCGGTCCCCCTCGGAGACCCAGTACTTC
.	TRBV7-8	TRBD1	TRBJ1-1	16	CASSLVGGQANTEAFF	TGTGCCAGCAGCTTAGTAGGGGGACAGGCCAACACTGAAGCTTTCTTT
.	TRBV9	TRBD2	TRBJ2-1	17	CASSAIGTSGSYNEQFF	TGTGCCAGCAGCGCCATTGGGACTAGCGGCTCCTACAATGAGCAGTTCTTC
.	TRBV30	.	TRBJ2-5	13	CAWTTGLQETQYF	TGTGCCTGGACAACGGGACTCCAAGAGACCCAGTACTTC
.	TRBV19	TRBD1	TRBJ1-2	13	CATKGAPNYGYTF	TGTGCCACCAAGGGGGCGCCTAACTATGGCTACACCTTC
.	TRBV6-5	TRBD1	TRBJ1-2	13	CASRGQGIYGYTF	TGTGCCAGCCGAGGACAGGGGATATATGGCTACACCTTC
.	TRBV27	TRBD1	TRBJ1-5	13	CASRGQGHQPQHF	TGTGCCAGCAGGGGACAGGGTCATCAGCCCCAGCATTTT
.	TRBV2	TRBD2	TRBJ2-7	14	CASSGGTRRTEQYF	TGTGCCAGCAGTGGCGGGACTAGAAGAACCGAGCAGTACTTC
.	TRBV27	TRBD1	TRBJ2-7	15	CASIDRDRGSYEQYF	TGTGCCAGCATCGACCGGGACAGAGGCTCCTACGAGCAGTACTTC
.	TRBV5-1	.	TRBJ1-2	14	CASSLEGTGYGYTF	TGCGCCAGCAGCTTGGAGGGGACTGGCTATGGTTACACCTTC
.	TRBV18	TRBD1	TRBJ1-1	12	CASSRDRGTAFF	TGTGCCAGCTCACGGGACAGGGGCACAGCTTTCTTT
.	TRBV19	TRBD1	TRBJ2-3	14	CASRGDRGRDTQYF	TGTGCCAGTCGGGGGGACAGGGGGCGAGATACGCAGTATTTT
.	TRBV6-5	.	TRBJ2-7	15	CASSYSNRGSYEQYF	TGTGCCAGCAGTTACTCGAACAGAGGGTCCTACGAGCAGTACTTC
.	TRBV14	.	TRBJ1-6	13	CASSPLQDSPLHF	TGTGCCAGCAGCCCCTTACAGGATTCACCCCTCCACTTT
once	TRBV5-4	.	TRBJ2-2	15	CASSQGSPNTGELFF	TGTGCCAGCAGCCAGGGGTCGCCGAACACCGGGGAGCTGTTTTTT
.	TRBV11-3	.	TRBJ2-3	13	CASSLGAGAPNYF	TGTGCCAGCAGCTTAGGGGCGGGGGCCCCCAACTATTTT
few	TRBV5-5	TRBD1	TRBJ2-7	15	CASSLLGQGAYEQYF	TGTGCCAGCAGCTTGCTTGGACAGGGGGCCTACGAGCAGTACTTC
.	TRBV5-6	.	TRBJ2-2	15	CASSLAAVNTGELFF	TGTGCCAGCAGCTTGGCTGCAGTAAACACCGGGGAGCTGTTTTTT
.	TRBV5-6	.	TRBJ2-3	16	CASSLGAGAFTDTQYF	TGTGCCAGCAGCTTGGGGGCGGGGGCGTTTACAGATACGCAGTATTTT
.	TRBV5-8	.	TRBJ1-2	13	CASSLDSYYGYTF	TGTGCCAGCAGCTTGGACAGCTACTATGGCTACACCTTC
.	TRBV5-4	.	TRBJ2-3	15	CASSLAARSTDTQYF	TGTGCCAGCAGCTTGGCGGCTAGAAGCACAGATACGCAGTATTTT
few	TRBV7-2	.	TRBJ2-3	13	CASSFRRQDTQYF	TGTGCCAGCAGCTTCCGCCGTCAGGATACGCAGTATTTT
.	TRBV7-9	.	TRBJ1-1	13	CASSLSGHAEAFF	TGTGCCAGCAGCTTAAGTGGGCACGCTGAAGCTTTCTTT
.	TRBV5-6	TRBD1	TRBJ2-7	13	CASTTGTVYEQYF	TGTGCCAGCACCACGGGGACAGTCTACGAGCAGTACTTC
few	TRBV7-9	TRBD1	TRBJ1-4	14	CASSLGQVNEKLFF	TGTGCCAGCAGCCTCGGACAGGTTAATGAAAAACTGTTTTTT
once	TRBV14	TRBD2	TRBJ2-1	16	CASSREQPLAGSEQFF	TGTGCCAGCAGCCGAGAACAACCTCTAGCGGGGAGTGAGCAGTTCTTC
once	TRBV9	TRBD2	TRBJ2-2	17	CASSVATRTRGPEGMFF	TGTGCCAGCAGCGTAGCTACTAGGACTAGAGGGCCAGAGGGGATGTTTTTT
.	TRBV27	.	TRBJ2-2	15	CASSPQGWPTRELFF	TGTGCCAGCAGTCCCCAGGGGTGGCCCACCCGGGAGCTGTTTTTT
.	TRBV6-5	TRBD2	TRBJ2-5	16	CASSYGRGGHQETQYF	TGTGCCAGCAGTTACGGGCGGGGGGGCCACCAAGAGACCCAGTACTTC
few	TRBV6-5	.	TRBJ1-1	14	CASSYGGVNTEAFF	TGTGCCAGCAGTTACGGGGGGGTGAACACTGAAGCTTTCTTT
.	TRBV10-3	.	TRBJ1-5	13	CAISRGRLEPQHF	TGTGCCATCAGCCGAGGGAGGTTGGAGCCCCAGCATTTT
.	TRBV28	TRBD2	TRBJ2-3	19	CASSSPLDASGGSTDTQYF	TGTGCCAGCAGTTCGCCCCTCGACGCTAGCGGGGGGAGCACAGATACGCAGTATTTT
.	TRBV30	.	TRBJ1-2	11	CAWSGSGGYTF	TGTGCCTGGAGTGGAAGCGGCGGCTACACCTTC
.	TRBV5-4	.	TRBJ2-3	13	CASSTSVVDTQYF	TGTGCCAGCAGCACGTCGGTCGTAGATACGCAGTATTTT
.	TRBV18	.	TRBJ1-2	14	CASSPGAFNYGYTF	TGTGCCAGCTCACCAGGGGCCTTTAACTATGGCTACACCTTC
.	TRBV4-1	.	TRBJ2-4	14	CASSQDRERRIPYF	TGCGCCAGCAGCCAAGATCGGGAAAGACGGATTCCGTACTTC
.	TRBV11-2	.	TRBJ1-1	14	CASSVYRENTEAFF	TGTGCCAGCAGCGTCTACAGGGAGAACACTGAAGCTTTCTTT
.	TRBV28	.	TRBJ1-5	15	CASSLAPGSREPQHF	TGTGCCAGCAGTCTGGCTCCGGGCAGCAGGGAGCCCCAGCATTTT
.	TRBV5-1	TRBD1	TRBJ2-7	15	CASSFGTANTYEQYF	TGCGCCAGCAGCTTCGGGACAGCCAATACCTACGAGCAGTACTTC
.	TRBV6-5	.	TRBJ2-7	15	CASSAPTGSLDEQYF	TGTGCCAGCAGTGCCCCCACGGGTAGCCTCGACGAGCAGTACTTC
.	TRBV10-3	TRBD1	TRBJ2-6	17	CAISGGTGLAGANVLTF	TGTGCCATCAGTGGAGGGACAGGCTTGGCGGGGGCCAACGTCCTGACTTTC
.	TRBV29-1	.	TRBJ2-4	12	CSVGQAQNIQYF	TGCAGCGTTGGGCAGGCGCAAAACATTCAGTACTTC
.	TRBV9	.	TRBJ1-2	14	CASSVDSENYGYTF	TGTGCCAGCAGCGTTGACAGTGAGAACTATGGCTACACCTTC